A single sample is the source of the 28 T cell receptor beta chains below, sequenced in a study of metastatic and nonmetastatic thyroid tumors (dated by TCRdb to 2019 to 2021). Library construction relied on PCR. Sequencing took place on an Illumina HiSeq 4000. In-frame beta chains were kept once TCRdb had trimmed the public reads at Q25 with fastp and called clones with MiXCR. This sample gives 50,000 to 65,000 clones in total; about 15% of them show up just once. The top ten clones comprise 3% of the sample. Before undergoing thyroid surgery, none of the patients had been given any kind of treatment. The sequenced material came from blood. These TCRs come from a female donor with papillary thyroid cancer or a benign thyroid nodule (not recorded which). Some clones in this sample may be carry-over from other donors' samples.

This clone was observed many times. Here the CDR3 DNA reads TGTGCCACCAGCCTCCCGGCGGGAGGGGGCACCGGGGAGCTGTTTTTT. This translates into CATSLPAGGGTGELFF. The chain joins TRBV15 to TRBJ2-2; TRBD2 matches 9 bases. Germline V CDR1 and CDR2: LNHNV, YYDKDF (reference sequence). V lost 5 bases and J lost 4; bases outside the gene matches: 8. The CDR3 has 16 residues.

This clone was observed many times. The gene calls are TRBV6-1 and TRBJ2-1; 8 bases fit TRBD2. The CDR3 runs 16 residues. Germline lookup yields CDR1 MNHNS and CDR2 SASEGT. Trimming cost V 10 bases and J 1 base; bases outside gene matches: 12. CDR3 sequence: CAISLSGGGSYNEQFF. For the CDR3, the DNA is TGTGCCATATCTCTATCGGGAGGGGGGTCCTACAATGAGCAGTTCTTC.

A word on this clone: An end of the junction does not agree with germline; a read error may underlie this. The chain joins TRBV6-2 or TRBV6-3 to TRBJ1-6; TRBD1 matches 8 bases. This CDR3 has 14 residues. Germline V gives CDR1 MNHEY, CDR2 SVGEGT. This chain's CDR3 is CACSSDRGLSPLHF. The CDR3 bases are TGTGCCTGCAGTTCTGACAGGGGTCTTTCACCCCTCCACTTT.

This clone came up many times. The chain combines TRBV7-3 with TRBJ2-3; D perhaps matches TRBD2 (6 bases). CDR1 and CDR2 (germline): SGHTA, FQGTGA. The CDR3 loop spans 16 amino acids. V was cut by 2 bases and J by 3 bases, with 15 bases left in between. The DNA for the CDR3 is TGTGCCAGCAGCTTAGTCGGGAGCGGCGGAACAGATACGCAGTATTTT. This translates into CASSLVGSGGTDTQYF.

This clone came up many times. The chain couples TRBV28 to TRBJ1-1, with TRBD1 as a possible D gene (5 bases). Germline CDR1 reads MDHEN; CDR2 reads SYDVKM. Trimming stripped 3 bases from V and 5 bases from J, with 16 bases between. The CDR3 is 15 amino acids. CDR3 nucleotides: TGTGCCAGCAGTTTTAGAAGCAGGGAGGGTACTGAAGCTTTCTTT. Amino acids: CASSFRSREGTEAFF.

This clone was observed many times. The genes are TRBV4-1 and TRBJ1-2; TRBD1 aligns across 7 bases. V gave up 2 bases and J gave up 8 bases; unmatched junction bases: 5. The length of the CDR3 is 13 residues. CDR1 is MGHRA, CDR2 YSYEKL, per germline. The CDR3 coding sequence is TGCGCCAGCAGCCAATCCGGGACAGACGGCTACACCTTC. This gives the protein CASSQSGTDGYTF.

Ten or more counts support this clone. Other nucleotide sequences from this sample produce the same CDR3. V gene TRBV10-2 combines with J gene TRBJ2-1; 12 nucleotides match TRBD2. After removal of 7 bases from V and 9 bases from J, the junction contained 7 bases not matched to a gene. This CDR3 region has 14 residues. Germline CDR1 is WSHSY and CDR2 is SAAADI. In nucleotides, the CDR3 is TGCGCCAGCACCCTAGCGGGAGGGCCTGGTGAGCAGTTCTTC. This encodes CASTLAGGPGEQFF.

By proportion, this clone is medium-sized. The gene calls are TRBV6-1 and TRBJ2-2; tentative D call: TRBD1 (5 bases). This CDR3 has 14 amino acids. Germline CDR1 is MNHNS and CDR2 is SASEGT. The germline V and J ends were trimmed by 8 bases and 8 bases, with 18 bases remaining between them. CDR3 protein: CASGATGPGGELFF. The CDR3 DNA is TGTGCCAGCGGGGCAACGGGTCCGGGTGGGGAGCTGTTTTTT.

A few counts support this clone. At one end, the junction sequence differs from germline, possibly due to a read error. This chain connects TRBV28 to TRBJ1-5, with D perhaps matching TRBD1 (5 bases). Germline-derived CDR1 and CDR2 are MDHEN and SYDVKM. This CDR3 is 14 amino acids long. The CDR3 sequence is CASTPKGLNQRQHF. CDR3 nucleotide sequence: TGTGCCAGCACCCCTAAGGGGCTCAATCAGCGCCAGCATTTT.

This clone was observed at least ten times. The CDR3: CASARGTTVTEAFF. DNA of the CDR3: TGTGCCAGCGCCAGGGGGACTACGGTCACTGAAGCTTTCTTT. The chain has TRBV19 and TRBJ1-1, with 7 bases that match TRBD1. Germline CDR1 reads LNHDA; CDR2 reads SQIVND (reference sequence). V was pared by 9 bases and J by 4 bases, with 11 bases of the junction left unmatched. The CDR3 runs 14 residues.

This clone was found many times. The CDR3 DNA follows: TGTGCCAGCTCACCCTTCACAGATACGCAGTATTTT. Its translation: CASSPFTDTQYF. V is TRBV18 and J is TRBJ2-3; D unclear. CDR1 KGHSH and CDR2 LQKENI come from the germline V gene. The V gene lost 3 bases and the J gene lost 2 bases, with 3 bases spanning the gap. The CDR3 spans 12 residues. Combining the CDR3 with reference TRBV18 and TRBJ2-3 gives the whole variable domain NAGVMQNPRHLVRRRGQEARLRCSPMKGHSHVYWYRQLPEEGLKFMVYLQKENIIDESGMPKERFSAEFPKEGPSILRIQQVVRGDSAAYFCASSPFTDTQYFGPGTRLTVL.

This clone showed up many times. CDR3 coding DNA: TGCAGCGTTGAAGGAAAGACAGGGGGCTCCTACGAGCAGTACTTC. Protein sequence: CSVEGKTGGSYEQYF. This chain connects TRBV29-1 to TRBJ2-7; 9 bases line up with TRBD1. Unmatched junction bases numbered 4, after V lost 1 base and J lost 0 bases. CDR1 and CDR2 from the germline V gene are SQVTM and ANQGSEA. The CDR3 is made up of 15 amino acids.

This clone was recorded at least ten times. The chain carries TRBV7-9 and TRBJ2-1; D call uncertain. This CDR3 has 14 residues. Germline V gene sequence: CDR1 SEHNR, CDR2 FQNEAQ (reference sequence). Trimming left V 0 bases short and J 2 bases short, with 5 bases between. CDR3 amino acids: CASSLADTYNEQFF. DNA for the CDR3: TGTGCCAGCAGCTTAGCTGACACCTACAATGAGCAGTTCTTC. The full variable domain, in which reference TRBV7-9 and TRBJ2-1 provide the parts outside the CDR3, is DTGVSQNPRHKITKRGQNVTFRCDPISEHNRLYWYRQTLGQGPEFLTYFQNEAQLEKSRLLSDRFSAERPKGSFSTLEIQRTEQGDSAMYLCASSLADTYNEQFFGPGTRLTVL.

This rearrangement joins TRBV20-1 to TRBJ2-3; 10 bases map to TRBD2. Losses at the gene ends were 5 bases for V and 1 base for J; bases not matched to a gene: 0. The germline V gene has CDR1 DFQATT and CDR2 SNEGSKA (reference sequence). The CDR3 is 13 residues long. The CDR3 DNA reads as TGCAGTGCTGGGACTAGCGGCACAGATACGCAGTATTTT. Protein product: CSAGTSGTDTQYF.

Note on this clone: Mismatch with germline at one junction end may stem from a read error. The chain has TRBV20-1 and TRBJ2-6; 9 bases are a match to TRBD1. Germline V CDR1 and CDR2: DFQATT, SNEGSKA (reference sequence). The CDR3 has 17 residues. The CDR3 nucleotides are TGCAGTGATAGAAGGGGACAGGGCCCCTGGGGGGACAACGTCCTGACTTTC. Its protein is CSDRRGQGPWGDNVLTF.

This clone has a count of ten or more. Other DNA sequences in the sample encode the same CDR3. The genes are TRBV2 and TRBJ2-1, with D possibly TRBD1 on 6 matching bases. The germline V gene encodes CDR1 SNHLY and CDR2 FYNNEI. The CDR3 extends over 15 amino acids. V dropped 6 bases and J dropped 4 bases, with 16 bases sitting between them. The CDR3 protein is CASSLDRQSYNEQFF. CDR3 bases: TGTGCCAGCAGCCTCGACAGGCAAAGTTACAATGAGCAGTTCTTC.

This clone was seen a handful of times. A junction end diverges from the germline sequence, so it may reflect a read error. The chain links TRBV28 to TRBJ1-2; 7 bases agree with TRBD1. The CDR3 length is 14 residues. Germline loops: CDR1 MDHEN, CDR2 SYDVKM. The CDR3 region has the DNA TGTGCCAGCAGTCAAACACAGGGGTGCTATGGCGACACCTTC. It codes for CASSQTQGCYGDTF.

This clone was recorded many times. The chain recombines TRBV11-2 with TRBJ2-7, with D perhaps matching TRBD2 (6 bases). Trimming pared 1 base from V and 7 bases from J, leaving 17 bases between. Germline V gene sequence: CDR1 SGHAT, CDR2 FQNNGV. CDR3 length: 15 residues. The CDR3 coding sequence is TGTGCCAGCAGCTTAGTAGCCAGGGCTGCGGGGGAGCAGTACTTC. This codes for CASSLVARAAGEQYF.

This clone has ten or more counts. V gene TRBV6-2 or TRBV6-3 combines with J gene TRBJ2-7; D is possibly TRBD1 (6 bases). Trimming stripped 2 bases from V and 10 bases from J, with 12 bases between. The CDR3 runs to 12 residues. Germline CDR1 is MNHEY and CDR2 is SVGEGT. The DNA for the CDR3 is TGTGCCAGCAGTTACACAGGGCGAATTCAGTACTTC. As protein: CASSYTGRIQYF.

The chain links TRBV28 to TRBJ2-3; TRBD2 is a possible D gene (6 bases). The CDR3 consists of 15 residues. V dropped 7 bases and J dropped 2 bases, with 16 bases sitting between them. Per the germline V gene, CDR1 is MDHEN and CDR2 is SYDVKM. The CDR3 here is CASIPSRTNTDTQYF. The CDR3 DNA is TGTGCCAGCATTCCATCTCGGACTAACACAGATACGCAGTATTTT.

This clone showed up many times. This sequence joins TRBV9 and TRBJ2-5; 8 bases fit TRBD2. The CDR3 has 15 residues. Germline V gives CDR1 SGDLS, CDR2 YYNGEE. J lost 5 bases, V lost 4 bases, and 10 bases had no gene match. CDR3 loop: CASSSLVGLGETQYF. CDR3 DNA: TGTGCCAGCAGCTCTTTGGTGGGACTAGGGGAGACCCAGTACTTC.

This clone has a count of ten or more. J is TRBJ2-1 and V is TRBV9, with D possibly being TRBD2 (5 bases). CDR3 length: 17 residues. The germline V gene has CDR1 SGDLS and CDR2 YYNGEE. V lost 3 bases and J 0 bases, leaving 16 bases between the germline ends. The CDR3 loop reads CASSADQRARSYNEQFF. The CDR3 DNA reads as TGTGCCAGCAGCGCTGATCAGAGGGCCCGCTCCTACAATGAGCAGTTCTTC.

Only a few counts were recorded for this clone. It may be a read error: a sequence one base away is much more abundant. Other DNA sequences within the sample encode an identical CDR3. This chain links TRBV19 with TRBJ1-1, with D perhaps TRBD1 (5 bases). With 8 bases removed from V and 5 bases from J, the gap between germline ends came to 18 bases. The CDR3 extends over 14 amino acids. Per the germline V gene, CDR1 is LNHDA and CDR2 is SQIVND (reference sequence). The CDR3 nucleotides read TGTGCCAGTTCAACAGGTAAGAGATGGACTGAAGCTTTCTTT. This sequence encodes CASSTGKRWTEAFF.

This clone was detected many times. The chain combines TRBV6-1 with TRBJ2-3; D gene uncertain. Germline-derived CDR1 and CDR2 are MNHNS and SASEGT. This CDR3 is 15 amino acids long. The germline V and J ends were trimmed by 6 bases and 3 bases, with 16 bases remaining between them. The chain's CDR3 is CASSPRSPWTDTQYF. In DNA form, the CDR3 reads TGTGCCAGCAGCCCACGGAGCCCGTGGACAGATACGCAGTATTTT.

The V and J genes are TRBV6-1 and TRBJ1-3; D unresolved. Per germline, CDR1 MNHNS and CDR2 SASEGT. The CDR3 is 16 amino acids. Trimming stripped 5 bases from V and 0 bases from J, with 14 bases between. The CDR3 nucleotides are TGTGCCAGCAGTCTAGCCACAGTCACCTCTGGAAACACCATATATTTT. Its translation: CASSLATVTSGNTIYF.

This clone was picked up many times. The chain joins TRBV27 to TRBJ2-1, with 10 positions matching TRBD2. The CDR3 contains 15 residues. V trimming: 4 bases; J trimming: 10 bases; junction bases outside the gene matches: 10. Germline assignment: CDR1 MNHEY and CDR2 SMNVEV (reference sequence). CDR3 region: CASSSRTSGLTEQFF. The CDR3 region has the DNA TGTGCCAGCAGTTCGCGGACTAGCGGCCTGACGGAGCAGTTCTTC.

In this sample, this clone turned up once. CDR3 in DNA: TGCGCCAGCAGCCAACAGGGGCCCTATGGCTACACCTTC. Translated, it gives CASSQQGPYGYTF. The rearrangement links TRBV5-1 to TRBJ1-2; 7 bases map to TRBD1. Trimming at V came to 4 bases and at J to 4 bases, leaving 4 bases not matched to a gene. The V gene's germline CDR1 is SGHRS and CDR2 YFSETQ. There are 13 residues in the CDR3.

As concerns this clone: Mismatch with germline at one junction end may stem from a read error. J is TRBJ2-3 and V is TRBV27; D gene ambiguous. The CDR3 spans 13 residues. Germline values: CDR1 MNHEY, CDR2 SMNVEV (reference sequence). This chain's CDR3 is CASILKVADTPYF. The CDR3 nucleotides read TGTGCCAGCATTTTAAAGGTAGCAGATACGCCGTATTTT.